This passage covers 2 T cell receptor beta chains from one sample sequenced in a study of blood T cell repertoires in COVID-19. The data were produced by immunoSEQ multiplex PCR, yet TCRdb's version contains in-frame clones alone and is incomplete. This sample yields about 220,000 clones, of which 65% to 85% are seen a single time; roughly 8% belongs to the top ten. The source material was peripheral blood. All receptors derive from a woman aged 45 to 65 with acute or convalescent COVID-19.

This sequence joins TRBV27 and TRBJ2-7; weak D call: TRBD1 (6 bases). V was trimmed by 8 bases and J by 6 bases, leaving 17 bases between them. The CDR3 is made up of 13 amino acids. Germline V gives CDR1 MNHEY, CDR2 SMNVEV (reference sequence). The CDR3 bases are TGTGCCAGCGGGGGATTAAGGGGGAGCGAGCAGTACTTC. Residues: CASGGLRGSEQYF.

V and J are TRBV27 and TRBJ2-1; possible D gene TRBD2, 5 bases. The CDR3 extends over 14 amino acids. V shed 1 base and J shed 7 bases, with 11 bases lying between them. Germline CDR1 MNHEY, CDR2 SMNVEV (reference sequence). CDR3 nucleotides: TGTGCCAGCAGTTTATTGGCTAGCCGGAATGAGCAGTTCTTC. It is translated as CASSLLASRNEQFF.